This T cell receptor beta chain derives from a study of primary melanoma T cells and metastatic recurrence. As for the study in general: These T2 to T4 primary melanomas had thickness greater than 1 mm.

Whole-study results and caveats: Tumor T-cell fraction reportedly predicted progression-free survival independently.

This clone was counted a few times. Its antigen is still unknown. Sequencing was performed with immunoSEQ multiplex PCR; in TCRdb, only in-frame clones are kept and a portion is missing. This table holds hundreds of clones, about 80% found once. V lost 0 bases and J lost 6, with 9 bases in between. Looked up from germline, CDR1 is ENHRY and CDR2 is SYGVKD. CDR3 size: 15 residues. The chain links TRBV10-3 to TRBJ1-6; D is uncertain. The specimen sequenced was melanoma tumor tissue. The receptor was derived from a human donor with melanoma. CDR3 DNA sequence: TGTGCCATCAGTGAGTCGAGAGGGAGTAATTCACCCCTCCACTTT. Protein sequence: CAISESRGSNSPLHF.